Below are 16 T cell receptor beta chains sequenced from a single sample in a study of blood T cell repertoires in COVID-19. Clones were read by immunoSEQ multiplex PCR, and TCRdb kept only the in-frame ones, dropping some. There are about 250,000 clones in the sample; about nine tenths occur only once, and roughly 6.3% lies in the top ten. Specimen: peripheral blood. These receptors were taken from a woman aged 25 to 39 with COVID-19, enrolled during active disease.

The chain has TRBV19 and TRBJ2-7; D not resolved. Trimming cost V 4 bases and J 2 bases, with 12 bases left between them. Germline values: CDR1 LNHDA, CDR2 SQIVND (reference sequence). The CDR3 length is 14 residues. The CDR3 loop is CASSRASTTYEQYF. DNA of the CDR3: TGTGCCAGTAGTAGAGCGAGTACGACCTACGAGCAGTACTTC.

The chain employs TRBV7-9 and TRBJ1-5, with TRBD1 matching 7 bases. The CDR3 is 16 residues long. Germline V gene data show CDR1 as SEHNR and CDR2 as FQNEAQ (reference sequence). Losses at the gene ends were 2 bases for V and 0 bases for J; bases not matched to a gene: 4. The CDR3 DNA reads TGTGCCAGCAGCTTATCGTCAGGGGGTAGCAATCAGCCCCAGCATTTT. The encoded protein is CASSLSSGGSNQPQHF.

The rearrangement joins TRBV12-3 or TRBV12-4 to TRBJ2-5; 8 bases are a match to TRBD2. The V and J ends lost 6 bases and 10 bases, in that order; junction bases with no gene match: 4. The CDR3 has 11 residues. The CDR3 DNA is TGTGCCAGCAGCGGGGGGGTGGGCCAGTACTTC. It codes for CASSGGVGQYF.

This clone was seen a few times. The DNA of the CDR3 is TGCGCCAGCAGCCAAGACCAAAATTCACCCCTCCACTTT. As protein: CASSQDQNSPLHF. The genes are TRBV4-3 and TRBJ1-6; D is unresolved. The length of the CDR3 is 13 residues. From germline, CDR1 is LGHNA and CDR2 YSLEER. Trimming removed 0 bases at V and 7 bases at J, with 4 bases between.

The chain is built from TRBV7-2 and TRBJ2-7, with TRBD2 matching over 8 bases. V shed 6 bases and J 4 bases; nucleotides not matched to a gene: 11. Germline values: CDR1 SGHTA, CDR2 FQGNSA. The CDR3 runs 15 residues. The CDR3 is CASRMWGTGGYEQYF. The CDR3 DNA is TGTGCCAGCAGAATGTGGGGGACGGGAGGGTACGAGCAGTACTTC. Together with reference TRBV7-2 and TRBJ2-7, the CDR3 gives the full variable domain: GAGVSQSPSNKVTEKGKDVELRCDPISGHTALYWYRQSLGQGLEFLIYFQGNSAPDKSGLPSDRFSAERTGGSVSTLTIQRTQQEDSAVYLCASRMWGTGGYEQYFGPGTRLTVT.

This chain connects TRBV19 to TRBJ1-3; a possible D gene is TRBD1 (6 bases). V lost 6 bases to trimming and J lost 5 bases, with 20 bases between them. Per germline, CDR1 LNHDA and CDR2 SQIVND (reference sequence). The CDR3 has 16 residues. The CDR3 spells CASRHRVGVERNTIYF. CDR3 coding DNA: TGTGCCAGTAGGCACAGGGTTGGGGTTGAGCGAAACACCATATATTTT.

The CDR3, as DNA: TGCAGCGTTGAAGATCTTCAGGGGCGGTGGAGCTCCTACAATGAGCAGTTCTTC. This gives the protein CSVEDLQGRWSSYNEQFF. The chain combines TRBV29-1 with TRBJ2-1; D is possibly TRBD1 (6 bases). The germline gives CDR1 SQVTM, CDR2 ANQGSEA. This CDR3 comprises 18 residues. The germline V and J ends were trimmed by 0 bases and 0 bases, with 18 bases remaining between them.

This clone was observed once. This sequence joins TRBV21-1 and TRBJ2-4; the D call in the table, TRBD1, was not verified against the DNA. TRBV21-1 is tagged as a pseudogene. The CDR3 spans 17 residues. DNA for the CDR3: TGTGCCAGCAGCAAAAGGGTTGAGACAGGGGCGGGAAACATTCAGTACTTC. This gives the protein CASSKRVETGAGNIQYF.

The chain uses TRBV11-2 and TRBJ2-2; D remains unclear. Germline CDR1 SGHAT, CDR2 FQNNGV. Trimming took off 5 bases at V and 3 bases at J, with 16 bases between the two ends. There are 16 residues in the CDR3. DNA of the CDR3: TGTGCCAGCAGCCCGCGGATGAGGCCCGACACCGGGGAGCTGTTTTTT. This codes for CASSPRMRPDTGELFF.

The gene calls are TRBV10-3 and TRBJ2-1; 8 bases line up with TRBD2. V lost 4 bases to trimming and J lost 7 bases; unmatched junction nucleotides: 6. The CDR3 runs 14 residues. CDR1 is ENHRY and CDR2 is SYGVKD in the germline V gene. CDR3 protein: CAISAQRERNEQFF. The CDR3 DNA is TGTGCCATCAGTGCACAGCGGGAGAGGAATGAGCAGTTCTTC.

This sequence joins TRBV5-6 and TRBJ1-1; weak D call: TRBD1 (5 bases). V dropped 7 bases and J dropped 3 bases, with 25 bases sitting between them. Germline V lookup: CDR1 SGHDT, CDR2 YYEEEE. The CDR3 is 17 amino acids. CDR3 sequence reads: CASRRVGRGVDDTEAFF. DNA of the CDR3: TGTGCCAGCCGGCGGGTCGGGCGGGGGGTGGACGACACTGAAGCTTTCTTT.

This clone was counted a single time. The CDR3 reads CASSRTRVANTGELFF. DNA of the CDR3: TGCGCCAGCAGCCGCACCCGGGTAGCGAACACCGGGGAGCTGTTTTTT. The J gene is TRBJ2-2, the V gene TRBV5-1; D uncertain. Germline values: CDR1 SGHRS, CDR2 YFSETQ. V lost 4 bases to trimming and J lost 0 bases, with 13 bases between them. The CDR3 is made up of 16 amino acids.

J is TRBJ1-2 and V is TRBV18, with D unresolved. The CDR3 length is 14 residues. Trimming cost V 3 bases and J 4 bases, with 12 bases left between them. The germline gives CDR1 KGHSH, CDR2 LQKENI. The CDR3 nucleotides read TGTGCCAGCTCACCTTATCGGGGAGGCTATGGCTACACCTTC. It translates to CASSPYRGGYGYTF.

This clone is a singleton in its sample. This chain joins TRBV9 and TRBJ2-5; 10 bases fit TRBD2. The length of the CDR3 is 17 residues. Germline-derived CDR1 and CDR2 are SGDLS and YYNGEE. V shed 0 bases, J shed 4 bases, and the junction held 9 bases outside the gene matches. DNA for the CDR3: TGTGCCAGCAGCGTAGGGACAAGAGCGGGAGGGCGAGAGACCCAGTACTTC. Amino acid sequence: CASSVGTRAGGRETQYF.

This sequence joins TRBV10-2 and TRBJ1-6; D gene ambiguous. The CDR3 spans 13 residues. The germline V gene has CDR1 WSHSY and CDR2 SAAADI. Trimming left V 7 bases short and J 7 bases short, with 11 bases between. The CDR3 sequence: CASIGGNNSPLHF. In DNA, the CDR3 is TGCGCCAGCATCGGAGGGAACAATTCACCCCTCCACTTT.

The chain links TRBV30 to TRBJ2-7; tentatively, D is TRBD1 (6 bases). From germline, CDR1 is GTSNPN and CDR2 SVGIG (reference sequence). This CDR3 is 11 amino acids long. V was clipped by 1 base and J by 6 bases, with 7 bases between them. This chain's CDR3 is CAWSEGVEQYV. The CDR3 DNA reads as TGTGCCTGGAGTGAGGGGGTCGAGCAGTACGTC.